Sequencing of this TCR beta chain was carried out in a study of Ad26.COV2.S vaccination and SARS-CoV-2 variants. Study information: Ad26.COV2.S, an intramuscular injection, was given once or twice 56 days apart.

TCRdb's table, derived via immunoSEQ multiplex PCR, lists solely in-frame clones and lacks some. The sample lists hundreds of thousands of clones; roughly 81% were seen once. The V and J ends lost 7 bases and 4 bases respectively, with 5 bases between them. CDR1 and CDR2 (germline): MDHEN, SYDVKM. The CDR3 covers 11 residues. Indicated treatment: around 19 received Ad26.COV2.S at low or high dose, single or two shots; roughly 5 received placebo; per-sample allocation not given. Collection of samples fell on day 63 after the first vaccine or placebo injection. The TCR comes from a person between 18 and 65 years old who received the Ad26.COV2.S COVID-19 vaccine or a placebo. This sequence joins TRBV28 and TRBJ1-5; D remains unclear. This specimen was peripheral blood, taken in a trial of Ad26.COV2.S vaccine versus placebo. CDR3 in DNA: TGTGCCAGCACCAATAATCAGCCCCAGCATTTT. Its protein product is CASTNNQPQHF.